Listed here are 21 T cell receptor beta chains from one sample, sequenced in a study of blood T cell repertoires in COVID-19. Sequenced by immunoSEQ multiplex PCR; TCRdb stores in-frame clones only, minus some. The sample lists more than 90,000 clones, around 81% occurring once. What was sequenced was peripheral blood. The receptors stem from a man in his 60s with acute or convalescent COVID-19.

J is TRBJ1-1 and V is TRBV4-1; 9 bases map to TRBD1. V gave up 4 bases and J gave up 8 bases; unmatched junction bases: 8. Per the germline V gene, CDR1 is MGHRA and CDR2 is YSYEKL. This CDR3 comprises 14 residues. CDR3 residues: CASSLGTGTFEAFF. CDR3 nucleotide sequence: TGCGCCAGCAGCCTCGGGACAGGGACGTTCGAAGCTTTCTTT.

The CDR3 DNA reads TGTGCCAGTAGTAGGCGGGAGAGCTCCTACGAGCAGTACTTC. This encodes CASSRRESSYEQYF. The gene calls are TRBV19 and TRBJ2-7; 7 bases match TRBD2. The ends lost 4 bases at V and 0 bases at J; junction bases unmatched: 3. Looked up from germline, CDR1 is LNHDA and CDR2 is SQIVND (reference sequence). The CDR3 spans 14 residues.

V usage is TRBV19 and J usage is TRBJ1-2, with D possibly matching TRBD1 (5 bases). The V and J ends lost 5 bases and 4 bases respectively, with 14 bases between them. The CDR3 spans 14 residues. Germline assignment: CDR1 LNHDA and CDR2 SQIVND (reference sequence). The CDR3 loop reads CASSPRGTPYGYTF. CDR3 nucleotide sequence: TGTGCCAGTAGTCCCCGTGGGACTCCCTATGGCTACACCTTC.

This rearrangement joins TRBV7-9 to TRBJ2-1, with D perhaps TRBD2 (5 bases). V lost 1 base to trimming and J lost 10 bases, with 8 bases between them. Germline values: CDR1 SEHNR, CDR2 FQNEAQ (reference sequence). This CDR3 has 12 amino acids. As DNA, the CDR3 is TGTGCCAGCAGCTTAGGTCGAGGGGAGCAGTTCTTC. Its translation: CASSLGRGEQFF. The variable domain in full, completed from reference TRBV7-9 and TRBJ2-1, reads DTGVSQNPRHKITKRGQNVTFRCDPISEHNRLYWYRQTLGQGPEFLTYFQNEAQLEKSRLLSDRFSAERPKGSFSTLEIQRTEQGDSAMYLCASSLGRGEQFFGPGTRLTVL.

J is TRBJ1-1 and V is TRBV11-2; 8 nucleotides align to TRBD1. Per germline, CDR1 SGHAT and CDR2 FQNNGV. This CDR3 has 14 amino acids. Trimming removed 5 bases from V and 5 bases from J; junction bases left unmatched: 7. The CDR3 bases are TGTGCCAGCAGCCGCGGACAGGGCGATACTGAAGCTTTCTTT. Amino acid sequence: CASSRGQGDTEAFF.

This chain uses TRBV19 with TRBJ2-7, with D possibly TRBD1 on 6 matching bases. CDR1 and CDR2 (germline): LNHDA, SQIVND (reference sequence). This CDR3 comprises 13 residues. Trimming took off 6 bases at V and 4 bases at J, with 13 bases between the two ends. CDR3 DNA: TGTGCCAGTAGCCCCGGACAGTTATACGAGCAGTACTTC. It translates to CASSPGQLYEQYF. The variable domain in full, completed from reference TRBV19 and TRBJ2-7, reads DGGITQSPKYLFRKEGQNVTLSCEQNLNHDAMYWYRQDPGQGLRLIYYSQIVNDFQKGDIAEGYSVSREKKESFPLTVTSAQKNPTAFYLCASSPGQLYEQYFGPGTRLTVT.

The V call is TRBV7-9, the J call TRBJ2-1; D is uncertain. The CDR3 covers 15 residues. From germline, CDR1 is SEHNR and CDR2 FQNEAQ (reference sequence). Trimming took 6 bases from V and 4 from J, leaving 16 bases between them. The CDR3 DNA follows: TGTGCCAGCAGTTTTGGTGACTTGCAGTACAATGAGCAGTTCTTC. Amino acid sequence: CASSFGDLQYNEQFF.

J is TRBJ2-2 and V is TRBV27, with D tentatively TRBD1 (6 bases). Germline V gene lookup returns CDR1 MNHEY and CDR2 SMNVEV (reference sequence). Trimming removed 3 bases at V and 6 bases at J, with 14 bases between. This CDR3 has 15 amino acids. The CDR3 loop reads CASSFVGQAAGELFF. CDR3 in DNA: TGTGCCAGCAGTTTCGTGGGACAAGCGGCCGGGGAGCTGTTTTTT.

This clone was observed a few times. V usage is TRBV21-1 and J usage is TRBJ1-1; the table's D call of TRBD1 was not tested on the DNA. TRBV21-1 represents a pseudogene. The length of the CDR3 is 15 residues. The CDR3 nucleotides read TGTGCCAGCAGGGGGACAGGGGGGGAAAACACTGAAGCTTTCTTT. Its translation: CASRGTGGENTEAFF.

This sequence joins TRBV5-6 and TRBJ1-1; 11 nucleotides agree with TRBD1. Germline V CDR1 and CDR2: SGHDT, YYEEEE. The ends lost 4 bases at V and 5 bases at J; junction bases unmatched: 10. CDR3 length: 16 amino acids. The CDR3 loop is CASSPSWGTGGTEAFF. The CDR3 nucleotides are TGTGCCAGCAGCCCCTCTTGGGGGACAGGGGGAACTGAAGCTTTCTTT.

This chain connects TRBV2 to TRBJ1-6, with TRBD1 identical over 8 bases. Germline CDR1 SNHLY, CDR2 FYNNEI. The CDR3 length is 19 residues. V shed 3 bases and J 9 bases; nucleotides not matched to a gene: 19. CDR3 in amino acids: CASSDTQGATFRYGSPLHF. CDR3 nucleotides: TGTGCCAGCAGTGACACGCAGGGGGCGACATTCCGGTATGGTTCACCCCTCCACTTT. Together with reference TRBV2 and TRBJ1-6, the CDR3 gives the full variable domain: EPEVTQTPSHQVTQMGQEVILRCVPISNHLYFYWYRQILGQKVEFLVSFYNNEISEKSEIFDDQFSVERPDGSNFTLKIRSTKLEDSAMYFCASSDTQGATFRYGSPLHFGNGTRLTVT.

V is TRBV4-2 and J is TRBJ2-1, with D hard to call. V was trimmed by 0 bases and J by 2 bases, leaving 11 bases between them. The germline CDR1 and CDR2 sequences are LGHNA and YNFKEQ. The length of the CDR3 is 16 residues. CDR3 coding DNA: TGTGCCAGCAGCCAAGAGTCGGTGCGGACCTACAATGAGCAGTTCTTC. Encoded protein: CASSQESVRTYNEQFF.

CDR3 sequence reads: CASSYGVLAGLRTDTQYF. CDR3 DNA sequence: TGTGCCAGCAGTTATGGGGTCTTGGCGGGTCTTAGGACAGATACGCAGTATTTT. The J gene is TRBJ2-3, the V gene TRBV6-2 or TRBV6-3, with a possible D match to TRBD2 (5 bases). The CDR3 is 18 residues long. Per the germline V gene, CDR1 is MNHEY and CDR2 is SVGEGT. V was clipped by 3 bases and J by 3 bases, with 22 bases between them.

The rearrangement links TRBV19 to TRBJ2-1, with 8 bases identical to TRBD1. This CDR3 has 17 amino acids. Germline V gives CDR1 LNHDA, CDR2 SQIVND (reference sequence). V trimming: 5 bases; J trimming: 4 bases; junction bases outside the gene matches: 13. CDR3 in amino acids: CASSPQSTGARYNEQFF. The CDR3 DNA sequence: TGTGCCAGTAGTCCCCAATCGACAGGGGCGAGGTACAATGAGCAGTTCTTC. Variable domain in full (rest from reference TRBV19 and TRBJ2-1): DGGITQSPKYLFRKEGQNVTLSCEQNLNHDAMYWYRQDPGQGLRLIYYSQIVNDFQKGDIAEGYSVSREKKESFPLTVTSAQKNPTAFYLCASSPQSTGARYNEQFFGPGTRLTVL.

V gene TRBV9 combines with J gene TRBJ2-1, with 7 bases identical to TRBD2. Germline values: CDR1 SGDLS, CDR2 YYNGEE. With 4 bases clipped from V and 5 bases from J, the junction kept 12 bases outside the gene matches. This CDR3 is 16 amino acids long. For the CDR3, the DNA is TGTGCCAGCAGCCCCCGTGGAGCGGGGACCCACAATGAGCAGTTCTTC. It specifies CASSPRGAGTHNEQFF.

The chain couples TRBV12-3 or TRBV12-4 to TRBJ1-2; 7 nucleotides line up with TRBD1. Germline trimming cut 6 bases from V and 3 bases from J; bases unmatched to any gene: 4. The CDR3 length is 13 residues. Written as DNA, the CDR3 is TGTGCCAGCAGCTACGACAGGGACTATGGCTACACCTTC. Encoded protein: CASSYDRDYGYTF.

V and J are TRBV6-4 and TRBJ2-7; no definite D call. Germline-derived CDR1 and CDR2 are MRHNA and SNTAGT. Trimming removed 0 bases at V and 3 bases at J, with 15 bases between. The CDR3 runs to 16 residues. In nucleotides, the CDR3 is TGTGCCAGCAGTGACTCTGAGATAGCCAAGGACTACGAGCAGTACGTC. Translation gives CASSDSEIAKDYEQYV.

The V gene is TRBV14, the J gene TRBJ1-3; perhaps TRBD1 as D (5 bases). CDR3 length: 17 residues. The germline CDR1 and CDR2 sequences are SGHDN and FVKESK. V was pared by 1 base and J by 6 bases, with 19 bases between. For the CDR3, the DNA is TGTGCCAGCAGCCAAGGCCCTACAGGCAGGGTGGCAAACACCATATATTTT. Translating gives CASSQGPTGRVANTIYF.

This clone was counted a single time. The gene calls are TRBV24-1 and TRBJ2-3, with D possibly matching TRBD2 (6 bases). CDR1 and CDR2 from the germline V gene are KGHDR and SFDVKD. Trimming removed 10 bases at V and 1 base at J, with 14 bases between. The CDR3 spans 14 residues. The CDR3 DNA reads as TGTGCCACGAGTCCCACGGGAGGCACAGATACGCAGTATTTT. As protein: CATSPTGGTDTQYF.

The V call is TRBV18, the J call TRBJ1-3; TRBD1 matches 7 bases. There are 16 residues in the CDR3. The germline V gene has CDR1 KGHSH and CDR2 LQKENI. The trim removed 2 bases at V and 0 bases at J, leaving 4 bases unmatched. The CDR3 here is CASSPGQASSGNTIYF. The CDR3 coding sequence is TGTGCCAGCTCACCAGGACAGGCGAGCTCTGGAAACACCATATATTTT.

The CDR3 here is CASSGSEDSNQPQHF. Written as DNA, the CDR3 is TGTGCCAGCAGTGGGTCTGAGGATAGCAATCAGCCCCAGCATTTT. This chain links TRBV25-1 with TRBJ1-5; D is uncertain. The germline V gene has CDR1 MGHDK and CDR2 SYGVNS. This CDR3 contains 15 residues. V dropped 4 bases and J dropped 0 bases, with 10 bases sitting between them.